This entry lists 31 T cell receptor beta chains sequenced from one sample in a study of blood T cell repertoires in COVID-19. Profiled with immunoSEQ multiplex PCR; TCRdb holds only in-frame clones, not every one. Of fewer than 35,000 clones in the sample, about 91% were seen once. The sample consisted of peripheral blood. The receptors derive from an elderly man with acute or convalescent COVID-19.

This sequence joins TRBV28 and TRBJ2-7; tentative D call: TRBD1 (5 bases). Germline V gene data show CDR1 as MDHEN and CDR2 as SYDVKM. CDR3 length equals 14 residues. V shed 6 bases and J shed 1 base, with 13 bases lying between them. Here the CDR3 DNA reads TGTGCCAGCAGCGCCCAGGGCAGGTCCTACGAGCAGTACTTC. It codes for CASSAQGRSYEQYF.

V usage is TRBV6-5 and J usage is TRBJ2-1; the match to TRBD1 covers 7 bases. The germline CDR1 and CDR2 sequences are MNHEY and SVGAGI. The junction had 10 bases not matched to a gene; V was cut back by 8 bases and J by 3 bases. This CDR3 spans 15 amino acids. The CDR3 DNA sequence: TGTGCCAGCCGAGCAAGGGACAGCAACTACAATGAGCAGTTCTTC. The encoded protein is CASRARDSNYNEQFF.

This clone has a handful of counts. The CDR3 reads CASSPYYDNEQFF. CDR3 nucleotide sequence: TGTGCCAGCAGTCCCTATTATGACAATGAGCAGTTCTTC. The chain uses TRBV6-4 and TRBJ2-1; no firm D call. Trimming pared 5 bases from V and 5 bases from J, leaving 10 bases between. The length of the CDR3 is 13 residues. CDR1 is MRHNA and CDR2 is SNTAGT in the germline V gene.

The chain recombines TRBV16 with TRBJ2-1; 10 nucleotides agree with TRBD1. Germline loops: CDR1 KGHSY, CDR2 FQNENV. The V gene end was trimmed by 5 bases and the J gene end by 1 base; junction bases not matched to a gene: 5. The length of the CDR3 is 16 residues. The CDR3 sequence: CASSTPGQGSYNEQFF. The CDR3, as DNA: TGTGCCAGCAGCACGCCGGGACAGGGGTCCTACAATGAGCAGTTCTTC.

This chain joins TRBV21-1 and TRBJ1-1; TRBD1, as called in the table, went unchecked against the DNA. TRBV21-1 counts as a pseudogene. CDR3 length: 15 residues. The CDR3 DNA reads TGTGCCAGCAGCTTCTACAGGGGGCAAGACACTGAAGCTTTCTTT. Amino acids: CASSFYRGQDTEAFF.

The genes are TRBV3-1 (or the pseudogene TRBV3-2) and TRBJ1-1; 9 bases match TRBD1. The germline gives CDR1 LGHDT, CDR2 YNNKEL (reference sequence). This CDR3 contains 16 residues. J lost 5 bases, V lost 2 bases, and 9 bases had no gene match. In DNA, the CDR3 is TGTGCCAGCAGCCAACTTAACAGGGGGCGATGGACTGAAGCTTTCTTT. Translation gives CASSQLNRGRWTEAFF.

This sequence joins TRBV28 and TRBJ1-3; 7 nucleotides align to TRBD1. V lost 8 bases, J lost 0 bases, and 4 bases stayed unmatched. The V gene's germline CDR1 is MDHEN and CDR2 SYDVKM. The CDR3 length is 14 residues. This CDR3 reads CASYRGTSGNTIYF. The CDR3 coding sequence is TGTGCCAGCTACAGGGGAACCTCTGGAAACACCATATATTTT.

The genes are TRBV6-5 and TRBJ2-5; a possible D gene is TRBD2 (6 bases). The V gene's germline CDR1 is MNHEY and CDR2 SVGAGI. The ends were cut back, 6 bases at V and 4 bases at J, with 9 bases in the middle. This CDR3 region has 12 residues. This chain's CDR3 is CASRGLGETQYF. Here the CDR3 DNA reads TGTGCCAGCAGGGGACTTGGAGAGACCCAGTACTTC.

The CDR3 bases are TGTGCCAGTACCAGGACATCCAACACTGAAGCTTTCTTT. This codes for CASTRTSNTEAFF. This chain connects TRBV19 to TRBJ1-1, with TRBD1 as a possible D gene (5 bases). Germline CDR1 reads LNHDA; CDR2 reads SQIVND (reference sequence). There are 13 residues in the CDR3. The ends were cut back, 7 bases at V and 2 bases at J, with 11 bases in the middle.

The CDR3 DNA is TGTGCCAGCAGCGTCGGGACAGGGGAACAGCCCCAGCATTTT. It encodes CASSVGTGEQPQHF. This sequence joins TRBV11-2 and TRBJ1-5; 10 bases align to TRBD1. Germline loops: CDR1 SGHAT, CDR2 FQNNGV. The ends lost 5 bases at V and 7 bases at J; junction bases unmatched: 5. The CDR3 contains 14 residues.

CDR3 protein: CAWRGTQGTEAFF. The CDR3, as DNA: TGTGCCTGGAGAGGGACACAGGGTACTGAAGCTTTCTTT. The chain combines TRBV30 with TRBJ1-1, with D perhaps matching TRBD1 (6 bases). Germline CDR1 and CDR2: GTSNPN and SVGIG (reference sequence). Trimming cost V 3 bases and J 5 bases, with 13 bases left between them. This CDR3 region has 13 residues. The entire variable domain, with the rest obtained from reference TRBV30 and TRBJ1-1, is as follows: SQTIHQWPATLVQPVGSPLSLECTVEGTSNPNLYWYRQAAGRGLQLLFYSVGIGQISSEVPQNLSASRPQDRQFILSSKKLLLSDSGFYLCAWRGTQGTEAFFGQGTRLTVV.

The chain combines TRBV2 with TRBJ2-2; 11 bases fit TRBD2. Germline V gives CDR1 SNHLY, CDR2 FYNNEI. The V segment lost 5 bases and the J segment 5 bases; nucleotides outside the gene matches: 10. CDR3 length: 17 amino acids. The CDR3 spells CASSLPGRLAGTGELFF. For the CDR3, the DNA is TGTGCCAGCAGTCTACCAGGGCGACTAGCGGGAACCGGGGAGCTGTTTTTT.

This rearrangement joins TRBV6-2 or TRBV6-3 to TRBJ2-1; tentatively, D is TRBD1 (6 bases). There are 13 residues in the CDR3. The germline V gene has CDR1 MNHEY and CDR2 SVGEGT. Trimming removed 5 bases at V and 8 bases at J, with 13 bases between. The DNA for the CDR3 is TGTGCCAGCAGTCGGGACAATAGGGATGAGCAGTTCTTC. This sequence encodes CASSRDNRDEQFF.

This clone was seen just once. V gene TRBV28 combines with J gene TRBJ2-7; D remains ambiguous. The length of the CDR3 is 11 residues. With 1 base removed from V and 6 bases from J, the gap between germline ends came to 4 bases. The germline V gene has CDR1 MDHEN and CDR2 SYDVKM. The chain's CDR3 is CASSLSREQYF. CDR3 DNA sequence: TGTGCCAGCAGTTTATCCCGCGAGCAGTACTTC.

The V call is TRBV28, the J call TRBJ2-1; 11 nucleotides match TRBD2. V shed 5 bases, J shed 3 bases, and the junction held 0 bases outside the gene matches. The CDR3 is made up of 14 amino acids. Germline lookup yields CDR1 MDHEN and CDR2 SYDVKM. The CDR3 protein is CASSTSGGYNEQFF. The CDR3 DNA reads TGTGCCAGCAGTACTAGCGGGGGCTACAATGAGCAGTTCTTC.

The CDR3 sequence: CASSQPYSWTNEKLFF. CDR3 sequence (DNA): TGCGCCAGCAGCCAACCGTATTCGTGGACAAATGAAAAACTGTTTTTT. The chain combines TRBV4-1 with TRBJ1-4, with a possible D match to TRBD1 (5 bases). This CDR3 has 16 amino acids. In germline, CDR1 is MGHRA, CDR2 YSYEKL. Deletions cut 2 bases from V and 5 bases from J, with 15 bases between.

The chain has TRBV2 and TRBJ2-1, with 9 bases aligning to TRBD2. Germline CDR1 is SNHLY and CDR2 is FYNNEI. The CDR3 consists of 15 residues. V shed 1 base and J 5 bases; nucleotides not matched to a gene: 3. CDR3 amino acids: CASSEGLAGNNEQFF. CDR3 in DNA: TGTGCCAGCAGTGAAGGGCTAGCGGGGAACAATGAGCAGTTCTTC.

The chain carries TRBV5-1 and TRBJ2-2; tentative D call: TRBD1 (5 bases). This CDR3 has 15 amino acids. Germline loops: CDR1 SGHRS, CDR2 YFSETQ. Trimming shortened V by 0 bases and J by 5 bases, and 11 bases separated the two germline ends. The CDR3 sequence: CASSLGQIETGELFF. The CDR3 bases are TGCGCCAGCAGCTTGGGACAGATTGAGACCGGGGAGCTGTTTTTT.

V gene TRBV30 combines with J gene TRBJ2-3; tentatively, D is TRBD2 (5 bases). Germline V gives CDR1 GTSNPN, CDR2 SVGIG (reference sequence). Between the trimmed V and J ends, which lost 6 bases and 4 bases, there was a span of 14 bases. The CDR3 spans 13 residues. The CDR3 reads CACSITGADTQYF. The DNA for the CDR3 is TGTGCCTGTTCGATTACCGGGGCAGATACGCAGTATTTT.

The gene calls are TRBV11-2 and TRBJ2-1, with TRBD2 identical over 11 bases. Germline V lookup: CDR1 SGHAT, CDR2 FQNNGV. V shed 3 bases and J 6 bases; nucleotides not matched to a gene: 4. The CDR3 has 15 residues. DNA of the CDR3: TGTGCCAGCAGCTTGGGACTAGCGGATTCCAATGAGCAGTTCTTC. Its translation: CASSLGLADSNEQFF.

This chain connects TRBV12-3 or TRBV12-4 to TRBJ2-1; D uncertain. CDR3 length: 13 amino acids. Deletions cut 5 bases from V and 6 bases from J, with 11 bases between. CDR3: CASSPPEPNEQFF. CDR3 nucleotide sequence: TGTGCCAGCAGTCCCCCGGAGCCCAATGAGCAGTTCTTC.

CDR3 region: CASSEAPDSPLHF. CDR3 DNA: TGTGCCAGCAGTGAAGCGCCGGATTCACCCCTCCACTTT. The rearrangement links TRBV6-1 to TRBJ1-6; D is unclear. The length of the CDR3 is 13 residues. Germline lookup yields CDR1 MNHNS and CDR2 SASEGT. V was pared by 0 bases and J by 8 bases, with 5 bases between.

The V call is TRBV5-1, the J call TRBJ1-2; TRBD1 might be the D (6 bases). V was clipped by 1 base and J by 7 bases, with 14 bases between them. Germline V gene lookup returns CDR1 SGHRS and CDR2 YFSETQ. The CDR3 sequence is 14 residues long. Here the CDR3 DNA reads TGCGCCAGCAGCTTGTCAGGGGCGTCTGGTGGCTACACCTTC. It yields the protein CASSLSGASGGYTF.

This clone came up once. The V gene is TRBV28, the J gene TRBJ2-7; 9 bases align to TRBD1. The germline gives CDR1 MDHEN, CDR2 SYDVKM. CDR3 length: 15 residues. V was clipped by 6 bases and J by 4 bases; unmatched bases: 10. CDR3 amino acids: CASRLSTGTGYEQYF. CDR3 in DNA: TGTGCCAGCAGACTTTCAACCGGGACAGGGTACGAGCAGTACTTC.

The CDR3 spells CASSLSGTGRGKAFF. The CDR3 coding sequence is TGTGCCAGCAGCCTGTCCGGGACAGGGCGCGGGAAAGCTTTCTTT. The J gene is TRBJ1-1, the V gene TRBV14, with TRBD1 matching 9 bases. CDR1 SGHDN and CDR2 FVKESK come from the germline V gene. After removal of 4 bases from V and 9 bases from J, the junction contained 12 bases not matched to a gene. CDR3 size: 15 residues.

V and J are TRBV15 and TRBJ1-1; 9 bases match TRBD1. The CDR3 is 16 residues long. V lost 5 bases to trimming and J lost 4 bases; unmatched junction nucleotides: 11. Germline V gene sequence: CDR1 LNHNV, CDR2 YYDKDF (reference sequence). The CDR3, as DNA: TGTGCCACCAGCCGCCCCGTCGGGACAGGGAGCACTGAAGCTTTCTTT. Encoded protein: CATSRPVGTGSTEAFF. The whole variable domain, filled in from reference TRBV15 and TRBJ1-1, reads DAMVIQNPRYQVTQFGKPVTLSCSQTLNHNVMYWYQQKSSQAPKLLFHYYDKDFNNEADTPDNFQSRRPNTSFCFLDIRSPGLGDTAMYLCATSRPVGTGSTEAFFGQGTRLTVV.

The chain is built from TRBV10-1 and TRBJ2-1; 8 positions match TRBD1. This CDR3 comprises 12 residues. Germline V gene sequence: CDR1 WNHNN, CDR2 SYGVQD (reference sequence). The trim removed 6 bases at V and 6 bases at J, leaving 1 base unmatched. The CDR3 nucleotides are TGCGCCAGCAGCAGGGGGCCCAATGAGCAGTTCTTC. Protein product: CASSRGPNEQFF.

The CDR3 here is CASSGRTGPNEKLFF. The CDR3 nucleotides are TGTGCCAGCAGCGGACGGACAGGGCCTAATGAAAAACTGTTTTTT. The V call is TRBV9, the J call TRBJ1-4, with TRBD1 matching over 8 bases. V shed 3 bases and J 3 bases; nucleotides not matched to a gene: 4. The CDR3 extends over 15 amino acids. Germline V gene sequence: CDR1 SGDLS, CDR2 YYNGEE.

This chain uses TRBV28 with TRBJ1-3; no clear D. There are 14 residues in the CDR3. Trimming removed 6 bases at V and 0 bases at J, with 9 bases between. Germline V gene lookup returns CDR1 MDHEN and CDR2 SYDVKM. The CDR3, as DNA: TGTGCCAGCAGACCGAGGGACTCTGGAAACACCATATATTTT. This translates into CASRPRDSGNTIYF.

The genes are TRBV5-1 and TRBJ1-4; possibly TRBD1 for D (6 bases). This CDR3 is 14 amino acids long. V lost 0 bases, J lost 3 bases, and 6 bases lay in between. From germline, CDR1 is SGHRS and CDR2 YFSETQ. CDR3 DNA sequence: TGCGCCAGCAGCTTGGGGACAGCTAATGAAAAACTGTTTTTT. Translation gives CASSLGTANEKLFF.

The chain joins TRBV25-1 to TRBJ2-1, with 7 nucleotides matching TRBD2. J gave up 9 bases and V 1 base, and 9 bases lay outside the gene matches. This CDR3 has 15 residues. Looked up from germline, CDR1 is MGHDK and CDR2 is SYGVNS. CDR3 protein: CASSEFGGRASEQFF. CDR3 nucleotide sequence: TGTGCCAGCAGTGAATTCGGAGGGAGGGCCTCTGAGCAGTTCTTC.